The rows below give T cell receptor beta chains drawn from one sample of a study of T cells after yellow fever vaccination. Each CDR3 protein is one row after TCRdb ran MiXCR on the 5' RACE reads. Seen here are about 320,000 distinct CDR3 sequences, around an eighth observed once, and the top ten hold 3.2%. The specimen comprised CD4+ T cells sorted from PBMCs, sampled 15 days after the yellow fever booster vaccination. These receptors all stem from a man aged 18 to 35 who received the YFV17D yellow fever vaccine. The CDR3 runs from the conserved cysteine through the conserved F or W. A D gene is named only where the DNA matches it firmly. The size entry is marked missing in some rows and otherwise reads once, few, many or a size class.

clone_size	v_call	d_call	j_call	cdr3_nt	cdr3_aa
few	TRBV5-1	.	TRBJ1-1	TGCGCCAGCAGCTTGGATCCAGGTGGCGGCACTGAAGCTTTCTTT	CASSLDPGGGTEAFF
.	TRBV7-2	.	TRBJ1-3	TGTGCCAGCAGCCCCGTCGGAAACACCATATATTTT	CASSPVGNTIYF
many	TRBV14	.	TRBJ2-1	TGTGCCAGCAGCCTTAGCGGTCCCAATGAGCAGTTCTTC	CASSLSGPNEQFF
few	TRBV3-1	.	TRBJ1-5	TGTGCCAGCAGCCAAGATGGAGTGGGCAATCAGCCCCAGCATTTT	CASSQDGVGNQPQHF
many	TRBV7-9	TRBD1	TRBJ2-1	TGTGCCAGCAGCCAGGGACAGGTCTCCTACAATGAGCAGTTCTTC	CASSQGQVSYNEQFF
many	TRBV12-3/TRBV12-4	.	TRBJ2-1	TGTGCCAGCAGTTTAACCGGGGGACCCCAGCGGGAGCAGTTCTTC	CASSLTGGPQREQFF
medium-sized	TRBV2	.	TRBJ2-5	TGTGCCAGCAGAAACGCCCAAGAGACCCAGTACTTC	CASRNAQETQYF
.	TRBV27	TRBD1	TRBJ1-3	TGTGCCAGCAGTACAGGGGTCGGAAACACCATATATTTT	CASSTGVGNTIYF
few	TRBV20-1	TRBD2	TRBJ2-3	TGCAGTGCTAGAGGTCGACTAGCGGGGACAGATACGCAGTATTTT	CSARGRLAGTDTQYF
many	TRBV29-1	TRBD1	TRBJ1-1	TGCAGCGTTGTGCTCACAGGGGTACTTCCTTTCTTT	CSVVLTGVLPFF
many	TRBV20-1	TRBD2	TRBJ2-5	TGCAGTGCCCTGGGGGGAGGGGCCAGGGAGACCCAGTACTTC	CSALGGGARETQYF
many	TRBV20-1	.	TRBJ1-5	TGCAGTGCCACCGGGGACCATCAGCCCCAGCATTTT	CSATGDHQPQHF
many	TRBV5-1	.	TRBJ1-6	TGCGCCAGCAGCACCGGGACGATGAATTCACCCCTCCACTTT	CASSTGTMNSPLHF
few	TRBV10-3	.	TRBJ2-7	TGTGCCATCAGCCTGACAGTTAGGGAGCAGTACTTC	CAISLTVREQYF
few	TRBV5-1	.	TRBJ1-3	TGCGCCAGCAGCTCGGACGGCCGTGGAAACACCATATATTTT	CASSSDGRGNTIYF
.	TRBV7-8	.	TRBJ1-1	TGTGCCAGCAGCTTTGGGTTGGACACTGAAGCTTTCTTT	CASSFGLDTEAFF
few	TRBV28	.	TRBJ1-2	TGTGCCAGCATAGCGCAGGGCCACTTGGATGGCTACACCTTC	CASIAQGHLDGYTF
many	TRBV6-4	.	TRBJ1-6	TGTGCCAGCAGTGACTCGGCAGGGATGAATTCACCCCTCCACTTT	CASSDSAGMNSPLHF
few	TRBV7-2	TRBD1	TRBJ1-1	TGTGCCAGCAGCTTAAGGGACAGGAGCACTGAAGCTTTCTTT	CASSLRDRSTEAFF
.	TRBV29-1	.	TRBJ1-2	TGCAGCGTTAGGCAGGGCCTCTATGGCTACACCTTC	CSVRQGLYGYTF
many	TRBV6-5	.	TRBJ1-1	TGTGCCAGCATGAGGTCGGCGTCTCCCATGAACACTGAAGCTTTCTTT	CASMRSASPMNTEAFF
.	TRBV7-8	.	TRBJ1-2	TGTGCCAGCAGCTTAGCTTTCGCCTATGGCTACACCTTC	CASSLAFAYGYTF
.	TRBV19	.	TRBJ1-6	TGTGCCAGTAGTAGATCGAAAGATTCACCCCTCCACTTT	CASSRSKDSPLHF
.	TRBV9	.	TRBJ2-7	TGTGCCAGCAGCGTAGGGGGCACCCTGGTCTACGAGCAGTACTTC	CASSVGGTLVYEQYF
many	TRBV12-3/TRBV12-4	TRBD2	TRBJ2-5	TGTGCCAGCAACCGGCTAGCGGGGGAGACCCAGTACTTC	CASNRLAGETQYF
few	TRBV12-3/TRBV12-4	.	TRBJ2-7	TGCGCCAGCAGCTTACGGATCTACGAGCAGTACTTC	CASSLRIYEQYF
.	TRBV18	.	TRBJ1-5	TGTGCCAGCGCTAGGGCAGCAAATCAGCCCCAGCATTTT	CASARAANQPQHF
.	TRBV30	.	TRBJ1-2	TGTGCCTGGAGCCGAGGGGCGGTCCCCTATGGCTACACCTTC	CAWSRGAVPYGYTF
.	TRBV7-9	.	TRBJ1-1	TGTGCCAGCAGCTTAGGGCAGTCTGAAGCTTTCTTT	CASSLGQSEAFF
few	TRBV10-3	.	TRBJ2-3	TGTGCCATCAGTGAGTCGAACAGGAACACATTCCTTACTAGCACAGATACGCAGTATTTT	CAISESNRNTFLTSTDTQYF
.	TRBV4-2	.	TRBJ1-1	TGTGCCAGCGAGGACGGAATGAACACTGAAGCTTTCTTT	CASEDGMNTEAFF
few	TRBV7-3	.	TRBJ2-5	TGTGCCAGCAGCTTAACGGGGGGAGACAGGGCGTACTTC	CASSLTGGDRAYF
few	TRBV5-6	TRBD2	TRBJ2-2	TGTGCCAGCATGAGCCGACTAGCGTTCACCGGGGAGCTGTTTTTT	CASMSRLAFTGELFF
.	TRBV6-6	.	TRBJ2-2	TGTGCCAGCAGAACCCGGACTGGGAACACCGGGGAGCTGTTTTTT	CASRTRTGNTGELFF
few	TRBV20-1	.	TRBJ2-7	TGCAGTGCTAGAGCCCCGGACGGATCCTACGAGCAGTACTTC	CSARAPDGSYEQYF
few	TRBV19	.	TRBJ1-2	TGTGCCAGTAGTACCCCGAGTGGGGGCTACAACTATGGCTACACCTTC	CASSTPSGGYNYGYTF
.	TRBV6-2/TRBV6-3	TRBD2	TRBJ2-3	TGTGCCTCCACGCTAGCGGGGCGGGGCACAGATACGCAGTATTTT	CASTLAGRGTDTQYF
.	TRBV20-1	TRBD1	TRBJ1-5	TGCAGTGCCACAGGGGGCGCGGGCCAGCCCCAGCATTTT	CSATGGAGQPQHF
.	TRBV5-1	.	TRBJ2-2	TGCGCCAGCAGCTGGGCACCCGGCACCGGGGAGCTGTTTTTT	CASSWAPGTGELFF
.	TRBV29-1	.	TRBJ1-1	TGCAGCGTTGCACGGACACGCAACACTGAAGCTTTCTTT	CSVARTRNTEAFF
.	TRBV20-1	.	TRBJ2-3	TGCAGTGCTAGAGATCAGGGTAATACGCAGTATTTT	CSARDQGNTQYF
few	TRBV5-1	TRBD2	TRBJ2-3	TGCGCCAGCAGCCTAGGGACTAGAACACTAGATACGCAGTATTTT	CASSLGTRTLDTQYF
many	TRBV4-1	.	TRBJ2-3	TGCGCCAGCAGCCAAGATCGTCAGGGAGTTCAGTATTTT	CASSQDRQGVQYF
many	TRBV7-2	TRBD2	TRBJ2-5	TGTGCCAGCAGCCACCCCGGCGGGGGGGAGACCCAGTACTTC	CASSHPGGGETQYF
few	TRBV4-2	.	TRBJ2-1	TGTGCCAGCAGCCAAGACCGGACTTCCTACAATGAGCAGTTCTTC	CASSQDRTSYNEQFF
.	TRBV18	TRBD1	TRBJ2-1	TGTGCCAGCTCACCTGGACAGGGGTCCTCCAATGAGCAGTTCTTC	CASSPGQGSSNEQFF
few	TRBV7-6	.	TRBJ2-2	TGTGCCAGCAGTCACCCGGCCGGGGAGCTGTTTTTT	CASSHPAGELFF
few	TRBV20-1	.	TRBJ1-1	TGCAGTGTTTCGGGGCAGGGGAACACTGAAGCTTTCTTT	CSVSGQGNTEAFF
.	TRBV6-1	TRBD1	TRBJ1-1	TGTGCCAGCAGGGAAGGATGGGGACAGGGGAACACTGAAGCTTTCTTT	CASREGWGQGNTEAFF
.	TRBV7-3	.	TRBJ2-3	TGTGCCAGCAGCTTAGGTAGGGACCCCGGAGCGACAGATACGCAGTATTTT	CASSLGRDPGATDTQYF